The 5 T cell receptor beta chains below were found in one sample sequenced in a study of T cell repertoires in ileal Crohn's disease. Time point defined: neoterminal ileum biopsy at postoperative endoscopy, about 6 months after surgery. TCRdb's table, derived via immunoSEQ multiplex PCR, lists solely in-frame clones and lacks some. The sample holds 55,000 to 65,000 clones; approximately 91% are singletons and the top ten take roughly 1.9%. The sample taken for sequencing was ileal tissue. The source is an adult with Crohn's disease.

The chain links TRBV15 to TRBJ2-3; D is unclear. The CDR3 loop spans 14 amino acids. The V gene's germline CDR1 is LNHNV and CDR2 YYDKDF (reference sequence). The germline V and J ends were trimmed by 5 bases and 1 base, with 10 bases remaining between them. The CDR3 is CATSWPSGTDTQYF. Here the CDR3 DNA reads TGTGCCACCAGCTGGCCCAGCGGCACAGATACGCAGTATTTT.

The chain uses TRBV6-5 and TRBJ2-1; D is unresolved. The CDR3 has 14 amino acids. The V and J ends lost 5 bases and 0 bases respectively, with 8 bases between them. The germline V gene has CDR1 MNHEY and CDR2 SVGAGI. In DNA form, the CDR3 reads TGTGCCAGCAGTCCTCTGAGCTCCTACAATGAGCAGTTCTTC. Its translation is CASSPLSSYNEQFF.

This clone showed up just a few times. The chain recombines TRBV20-1 with TRBJ1-2, with D maybe TRBD1 (5 bases). The CDR3 runs to 11 residues. In germline, CDR1 is DFQATT, CDR2 SNEGSKA (reference sequence). V gave up 1 base and J gave up 10 bases, with 10 bases separating them. The CDR3 coding sequence is TGCAGTGCTAGAGTTCGGGACTACTACACCTTC. This gives the protein CSARVRDYYTF.

The chain recombines TRBV7-2 with TRBJ1-2, with 7 bases that match TRBD1. Germline assignment: CDR1 SGHTA and CDR2 FQGNSA. The CDR3 length is 16 residues. With 5 bases clipped from V and 2 bases from J, the junction kept 11 bases outside the gene matches. The CDR3 DNA reads as TGTGCCAGCAGCCGCGAACAGGGGACCTTCAACTATGGCTACACCTTC. It yields the protein CASSREQGTFNYGYTF.

The V and J genes are TRBV2 and TRBJ1-3; a possible D gene is TRBD1 (6 bases). V was cut by 4 bases and J by 4 bases, with 8 bases left in between. CDR3 size: 13 residues. From germline, CDR1 is SNHLY and CDR2 FYNNEI. The CDR3 spells CASSGTEGNTIYF. CDR3 coding DNA: TGTGCCAGCAGTGGGACAGAAGGAAACACCATATATTTT.